This T cell receptor beta chain derives from a study of blood T cell repertoires in COVID-19. Study details: In each case, the material was cDNA or gDNA derived from T cells, B-cell-depleted T cells, or PBMCs.

Sequenced by immunoSEQ multiplex PCR; TCRdb stores in-frame clones only, minus some. This table has fewer than 350,000 clones, approximately 90% appearing once. A PCR-confirmed or clinician-diagnosed COVID-19 case had contacted exposed participants within 2 weeks of entry. This clone showed up just a few times. The CDR3 length is 14 residues. The chain has TRBV21-1 and TRBJ2-1; the D call of TRBD2 is as the table states it, not checked on the DNA. TRBV21-1 is listed as a pseudogene. The specimen was PBMCs or T cells enriched from blood (not recorded which). The receptor comes from a man in his forties who had been exposed to COVID-19. CDR3 protein: CASRRKCVYNEQFF. The CDR3 bases are TGTGCCAGCAGGAGGAAGTGCGTATACAATGAGCAGTTCTTC.